The clone carrying this T cell receptor beta chain was seen a handful of times. The antigen is undetermined. The CDR3 is made up of 17 amino acids. Germline values: CDR1 SNHLY, CDR2 FYNNEI. V lost 3 bases, J lost 9 bases, and 16 bases stayed unmatched. This sample was included in a study of OX40 agonist ivuxolimab in advanced cancers. Across the whole study: The dose-escalation group included hepatocellular carcinoma, melanoma, renal cell carcinoma and head and neck cancer. Study results and caveats: Expanded peripheral T-cell antigen specificity went undetermined. Compared with CD4+, CD8+ T cells on average had more expanded clones.

Libraries were prepared by immunoSEQ multiplex PCR; TCRdb keeps only in-frame clonotypes and omits some of them. Among about 79,000 clones, over 75% were seen once, and the ten largest hold less than 5%. Sample: CD4+ or CD8+ T cells sorted from blood, taken in a trial of the OX40 agonist ivuxolimab. The chain carries TRBV2 and TRBJ2-1; 8 nucleotides line up with TRBD1. This clonotype was sampled from an adult with an advanced solid tumor such as melanoma, head and neck, liver or kidney cancer. Written as DNA, the CDR3 is TGTGCCAGCAGTGAGCGGACGATGAGACAGGGGTATGGTGAGCAGTTCTTC. Encoded protein: CASSERTMRQGYGEQFF.